This T cell receptor beta chain originates from a study of blood T cell repertoires in COVID-19. The wider study: The United States, Italy and Spain provided the acute and convalescent COVID-19 samples.

As originally analysed: How many nucleated cells were present was estimated from reference gene primer amplification. Some clones are missing from TCRdb's copy, which holds only in-frame ones; the method was immunoSEQ multiplex PCR. That table gives V, J and clone size, and the DNA gave D and trimming. The sample records a few hundred thousand clones, around 89% being singletons. The germline V gene encodes CDR1 LNHDA and CDR2 SQIVND (reference sequence). The CDR3 is 13 amino acids. The V end lost 3 bases, the J end lost 8 bases, and 13 bases lay between the germline ends. A single count supports this clone.

The receptor's source is a young man with acute or convalescent COVID-19. The chain has TRBV19 and TRBJ1-1; D call uncertain. The sequenced sample consisted of peripheral blood. CDR3 bases: TGTGCCAGTAGTATTCGGGTGTCGGGGGAAGCTTTCTTT. It codes for CASSIRVSGEAFF.